One and the same sample provided the 27 T cell receptor beta chains below, sequenced in a study of OX40 agonist ivuxolimab in advanced cancers. Produced via immunoSEQ multiplex PCR; TCRdb's table is partial and in-frame only. The sample has some 99,000 clones; around nine tenths are singletons. Sequenced here: CD4+ or CD8+ T cells sorted from blood, sampled in a trial of the OX40 agonist ivuxolimab. The receptor source for this set is an adult with an advanced solid tumor such as melanoma, head and neck, liver or kidney cancer.

This chain uses TRBV10-3 with TRBJ1-1; TRBD1 is a possible D gene (6 bases). The CDR3 is 11 amino acids. V gave up 11 bases and J gave up 9 bases, with 16 bases separating them. CDR1 ENHRY and CDR2 SYGVKD come from the germline V gene. CDR3 DNA sequence: TGTGCCGTCCGGGACAACGATCAAGCTTTCTTT. Its protein is CAVRDNDQAFF.

The V call is TRBV11-3, the J call TRBJ2-5; either TRBD1 or TRBD2 may fit D (5 bases each). The ends were cut back, 5 bases at V and 5 bases at J, with 9 bases in the middle. Germline lookup yields CDR1 SGHNT and CDR2 YENEEA. The CDR3 consists of 12 residues. CDR3: CASSQGEETQYF. CDR3 DNA sequence: TGTGCCAGCAGCCAAGGGGAGGAGACCCAGTACTTC.

The chain combines TRBV19 with TRBJ1-2; 11 nucleotides line up with TRBD1. The germline V gene has CDR1 LNHDA and CDR2 SQIVND (reference sequence). This CDR3 is built from 15 residues. V shed 6 bases, J shed 7 bases, and the junction held 10 bases outside the gene matches. The CDR3 DNA reads TGTGCCAGTAGCCGGACAGGGGGCGAGGTATTTGGCTACACCTTC. It encodes CASSRTGGEVFGYTF.

The chain couples TRBV7-2 to TRBJ1-2; D might be TRBD1 (6 bases). Germline lookup yields CDR1 SGHTA and CDR2 FQGNSA. Trimming removed 5 bases at V and 8 bases at J, with 15 bases between. This CDR3 region has 13 residues. In nucleotides, the CDR3 is TGTGCCAGCAGCCCTCGCCGTCAGGGGGGCTACACCTTC. Protein sequence: CASSPRRQGGYTF.

For this clone: This CDR3 is missing its conserved last phenylalanine or tryptophan, likely due to a read error. This sequence joins TRBV10-1 and TRBJ1-6; 8 bases are shared with TRBD1. V was pared by 7 bases and J by 8 bases, with 16 bases of the junction left unmatched. The CDR3 loop spans 17 amino acids. CDR1 and CDR2 (germline): WNHNN, SYGVQD (reference sequence). The CDR3 here is CASTGAGGLLRDSPLHL. CDR3 bases: TGCGCCAGCACAGGGGCAGGGGGCCTTTTACGGGATTCACCCCTCCACCTT.

The chain has TRBV4-3 and TRBJ1-2; weak D call: TRBD1 (5 bases). The CDR3 is 16 residues long. Germline V gives CDR1 LGHNA, CDR2 YSLEER. The ends were cut back, 1 base at V and 4 bases at J, with 16 bases in the middle. The CDR3 DNA is TGCGCCAGCAGCCAAGTCGCATCCGGGGGTGGCTATGGCTACACCTTC. This encodes CASSQVASGGGYGYTF.

The genes are TRBV7-9 and TRBJ1-5; D is possibly TRBD1 (5 bases). This CDR3 has 14 residues. The V and J ends lost 2 bases and 3 bases respectively, with 8 bases between them. The germline gives CDR1 SEHNR, CDR2 FQNEAQ (reference sequence). The CDR3 DNA follows: TGTGCCAGCAGCTTACAGGGAGACAATCAGCCCCAGCATTTT. Translation gives CASSLQGDNQPQHF. Full variable domain (missing parts from reference TRBV7-9 and TRBJ1-5): DTGVSQNPRHKITKRGQNVTFRCDPISEHNRLYWYRQTLGQGPEFLTYFQNEAQLEKSRLLSDRFSAERPKGSFSTLEIQRTEQGDSAMYLCASSLQGDNQPQHFGDGTRLSIL.

Details on this clone: The same CDR3 is also encoded by other DNA sequences in this sample. The gene calls are TRBV6-1 and TRBJ1-4, with D unresolved. Trimming shortened V by 4 bases and J by 0 bases, and 6 bases separated the two germline ends. The CDR3 covers 14 residues. Germline-derived CDR1 and CDR2 are MNHNS and SASEGT. The CDR3 bases are TGTGCCAGCAGTGTCAGAGCAACTAATGAAAAACTGTTTTTT. This translates into CASSVRATNEKLFF.

The chain uses TRBV2 and TRBJ1-2; D ambiguous. CDR1 is SNHLY and CDR2 is FYNNEI in the germline V gene. CDR3 length: 16 amino acids. V was pared by 6 bases and J by 0 bases, with 17 bases between. The CDR3 DNA sequence: TGTGCCAGCAGCCCTTACCCCGAAGAGACTAACTATGGCTACACCTTC. Amino acids: CASSPYPEETNYGYTF.

V gene TRBV5-1 combines with J gene TRBJ1-2; TRBD1 aligns across 7 bases. This CDR3 spans 14 amino acids. Germline CDR1 SGHRS, CDR2 YFSETQ. Trimming removed 6 bases from V and 0 bases from J; junction bases left unmatched: 5. CDR3 sequence reads: CASTAGTANYGYTF. Written as DNA, the CDR3 is TGCGCCAGCACCGCCGGGACAGCTAACTATGGCTACACCTTC.

This clone was observed a single time. This sequence joins TRBV28 and TRBJ1-2, with D maybe TRBD1 (5 bases). Germline V lookup: CDR1 MDHEN, CDR2 SYDVKM. Trimming cost V 6 bases and J 8 bases, with 16 bases left between them. This CDR3 is 13 amino acids long. The CDR3 DNA sequence: TGTGCCAGCAGAGATGACTCGGGGCAAGGCTACACCTTC. Amino acid sequence: CASRDDSGQGYTF.

The rearrangement joins TRBV2 to TRBJ1-3; D may be TRBD1 (5 bases). CDR1 and CDR2 (germline): SNHLY, FYNNEI. The V and J ends lost 4 bases and 0 bases respectively, with 10 bases between them. The CDR3 is 15 amino acids. The CDR3 here is CASSGPGGSGNTIYF. In DNA form, the CDR3 reads TGTGCCAGCAGTGGCCCTGGGGGCTCTGGAAACACCATATATTTT. Drawing the rest from reference TRBV2 and TRBJ1-3, the complete variable domain is EPEVTQTPSHQVTQMGQEVILRCVPISNHLYFYWYRQILGQKVEFLVSFYNNEISEKSEIFDDQFSVERPDGSNFTLKIRSTKLEDSAMYFCASSGPGGSGNTIYFGEGSWLTVV.

The chain recombines TRBV10-3 with TRBJ2-1; D might be TRBD1 (6 bases). Trimming stripped 5 bases from V and 7 bases from J, with 6 bases between. The CDR3 is made up of 11 amino acids. Germline V lookup: CDR1 ENHRY, CDR2 SYGVKD. CDR3 DNA: TGTGCCATCAGTAGGGGGAATGAGCAGTTCTTC. Amino acids: CAISRGNEQFF.

V gene TRBV15 combines with J gene TRBJ1-4, with D possibly TRBD1 on 5 matching bases. Germline CDR1 LNHNV, CDR2 YYDKDF (reference sequence). Trimming cost V 1 base and J 7 bases, with 10 bases left between them. CDR3 length equals 14 residues. The CDR3 DNA reads TGTGCCACCAGCAGAGGAGGGGATGGTGAAAAACTGTTTTTT. Amino acids: CATSRGGDGEKLFF.

The rearrangement joins TRBV18 to TRBJ2-3; D gene ambiguous. This CDR3 comprises 13 residues. The germline gives CDR1 KGHSH, CDR2 LQKENI. V was cut by 3 bases and J by 2 bases, with 6 bases left in between. DNA for the CDR3: TGTGCCAGCTCACCTATGTACACAGATACGCAGTATTTT. Protein product: CASSPMYTDTQYF.

The chain employs TRBV15 and TRBJ1-2, with 7 bases fitting TRBD1. Germline lookup yields CDR1 LNHNV and CDR2 YYDKDF (reference sequence). The CDR3 is 18 amino acids. The V gene end was trimmed by 5 bases and the J gene end by 0 bases; junction bases not matched to a gene: 15. CDR3 in DNA: TGTGCCACCAGCCGCCCCTTTAACAGGGGACGAGCTAACTATGGCTACACCTTC. This gives the protein CATSRPFNRGRANYGYTF.

The chain uses TRBV5-5 and TRBJ1-1; D is undetermined. V was shortened by 0 bases and J by 5 bases, with 11 bases between the two germline ends. Germline CDR1 SGHKS, CDR2 YYEKEE (reference sequence). CDR3 length equals 14 residues. CDR3 loop: CASSLVSVRTEAFF. The CDR3, as DNA: TGTGCCAGCAGCTTGGTCAGCGTGAGGACTGAAGCTTTCTTT.

V usage is TRBV7-8 and J usage is TRBJ2-1; the D is unclear. The V end lost 5 bases, the J end lost 9 bases, and 11 bases lay between the germline ends. The CDR3 covers 12 residues. From germline, CDR1 is SGHVS and CDR2 FQNEAQ. CDR3 DNA: TGTGCCAGCAGCCCCCATCGTAGTGAGCAGTTCTTC. Protein product: CASSPHRSEQFF.

The chain joins TRBV15 to TRBJ2-3; 8 bases match TRBD1. Germline CDR1 reads LNHNV; CDR2 reads YYDKDF (reference sequence). V was pared by 5 bases and J by 3 bases, with 7 bases of the junction left unmatched. The CDR3 has 15 amino acids. The DNA for the CDR3 is TGTGCCACCAGCGCGACAGGGGAAAGGACAGATACGCAGTATTTT. Encoded protein: CATSATGERTDTQYF.

This clone was recorded once. The chain uses TRBV2 and TRBJ1-4, with 7 bases fitting TRBD1. In germline, CDR1 is SNHLY, CDR2 FYNNEI. CDR3 length equals 14 residues. V dropped 5 bases and J dropped 8; count of bases not matched to a gene: 8. In DNA, the CDR3 is TGTGCCAGCAGTTTACAGGGGCGAAAGGAAAAACTGTTTTTT. It yields the protein CASSLQGRKEKLFF.

V is TRBV10-2 and J is TRBJ2-1; possible D gene TRBD1, 6 bases. The CDR3 totals 13 residues. The germline V gene encodes CDR1 WSHSY and CDR2 SAAADI. V lost 1 base to trimming and J lost 10 bases, with 11 bases between them. The CDR3, as DNA: TGCGCCAGCAGTGAGTTCCCGGACAGCGAGCAGTTCTTC. Protein: CASSEFPDSEQFF.

This clone occurred a few times. This chain uses TRBV11-2 with TRBJ1-4; maybe TRBD1 (6 bases). Germline values: CDR1 SGHAT, CDR2 FQNNGV. The CDR3 loop spans 14 amino acids. Trimming removed 6 bases from V and 8 bases from J, with 16 bases in between. CDR3 nucleotides: TGTGCCAGCAGTCCTGACAGGTTTGGCGAAAAACTGTTTTTT. It specifies CASSPDRFGEKLFF.

The rearrangement links TRBV4-1 to TRBJ2-7; D ambiguous. V dropped 4 bases and J dropped 3 bases, with 10 bases sitting between them. The CDR3 is made up of 13 amino acids. Per germline, CDR1 MGHRA and CDR2 YSYEKL. CDR3 in amino acids: CASSPRHGYEQYF. The CDR3 DNA sequence: TGCGCCAGCAGCCCCAGACACGGCTACGAGCAGTACTTC.

The rearrangement uses TRBV4-3 and TRBJ1-2, with D tentatively TRBD1 (5 bases). CDR1 and CDR2 (germline): LGHNA, YSLEER. This CDR3 has 14 amino acids. Trimming took 0 bases from V and 4 from J, leaving 9 bases between them. The CDR3 loop is CASSQEMGPYGYTF. CDR3 bases: TGCGCCAGCAGCCAAGAAATGGGACCCTATGGCTACACCTTC.

This sequence joins TRBV7-9 and TRBJ2-3; D unresolved. The CDR3 totals 13 residues. Germline CDR1 reads SEHNR; CDR2 reads FQNEAQ (reference sequence). Trimming pared 3 bases from V and 4 bases from J, leaving 8 bases between. The CDR3 DNA reads TGTGCCAGCAGCTTGGACGTTCCAGATACGCAGTATTTT. This translates into CASSLDVPDTQYF.

This chain links TRBV20-1 with TRBJ1-2, with D unclear. The CDR3 runs 9 residues. Germline V CDR1 and CDR2: DFQATT, SNEGSKA (reference sequence). The V end lost 3 bases, the J end lost 7 bases, and 3 bases lay between the germline ends. CDR3 loop: CSASSGYTF. In DNA, the CDR3 is TGCAGTGCTAGTTCTGGCTACACCTTC.

The rearrangement uses TRBV19 and TRBJ2-5, with 8 bases fitting TRBD1. Germline V gene sequence: CDR1 LNHDA, CDR2 SQIVND (reference sequence). Trimming took 6 bases from V and 7 from J; bases not matched to a gene: 7. This CDR3 is built from 13 residues. The CDR3 DNA follows: TGTGCCAGTAGCTCGGACAGGGTAGGGACCCAGTACTTC. As protein: CASSSDRVGTQYF.